This TCR beta chain was captured by sequencing in a study of breast tumors, draining lymph nodes, adjacent tissues. The lymph nodes were axillary draining lymph nodes from breast cancer patients. The study's findings and limits: The data were judged consistent with most tumor T cells coming from lymph node and expanding in tumor. Tumors had less TCR diversity than lymph nodes, more than nontumor tissue.

The CDR3 is 15 amino acids. With V trimmed by 0 bases and J by 1 base, 4 bases remained unmatched. Germline loops: CDR1 DFQATT, CDR2 SNEGSKA (reference sequence). This clonotype was seen repeatedly, ten times or more. Its target is not known. TCRdb passed the multiplex PCR reads through MiXCR, listing each CDR3 protein once. The table lists over 150,000 distinct CDR3 sequences, 25% to 40% of them singletons. The TCR sequence derives from a female donor with breast cancer. Some clones in this sample may be carry-over from other donors' samples. The V and J genes are TRBV20-1 and TRBJ1-2, with TRBD1 identical over 8 bases. Specimen: axillary lymph node tissue. The CDR3 bases are TGCAGTGCTAGAGAGGGGGACAGGCTTAACTATGGCTACACCTTC. Amino acid sequence: CSAREGDRLNYGYTF.